The clone carrying this T cell receptor (beta chain) was counted many times. The V segment lost 6 bases and the J segment 5 bases; nucleotides outside the gene matches: 4. This CDR3 region has 14 residues. Researchers amplified the TCR beta CDR3 regions from RNA transcripts. First-round RT-PCR of the TCR CDR3 relied on the HTBI primer set. TCRdb ran MiXCR on the multiplex PCR reads and lists one entry per CDR3 protein. Of 150,000 to 200,000 distinct CDR3 sequences detected, roughly 9.4% appear once; the ten largest clones hold over 20%. The sample is drawn from a study of T cells in Graves' hyperthyroidism and ophthalmopathy. Patients aged 18 to 65 had newly diagnosed hyperthyroidism of under 2 months' duration. Criteria for exclusion of patients were uncontrolled infection, other autoimmune disease, pregnancy or lactation.

This receptor was taken from a woman aged 18-29 years with Graves' hyperthyroidism that later progressed to Graves' ophthalmopathy. The V and J genes are TRBV12-3 or TRBV12-4 and TRBJ2-2, with 9 bases that match TRBD2. The sequencing sample was made of blood. The chain's CDR3 is CASRLAGTTGELFF. The CDR3 bases are TGTGCCAGCAGACTAGCGGGTACAACCGGGGAGCTGTTTTTT.